This TCR beta chain was captured by sequencing in a study of blood T cell repertoires in COVID-19 (dated by TCRdb to the early 2020s). Study-wide context: The collaborator samples originated in the United States, Italy and Spain and spanned the acute and convalescent phases of COVID-19. The samples were drawn from the first 160 participants of the ongoing ImmuneRACE study and from over a thousand subjects provided by 6 global collaborators. The dataset comprised deeply sampled blood TCRbeta repertoires from subjects exposed to, actively infected with, or recovered from COVID-19. The prospective study material was composed of cDNA or gDNA derived from T cells, B-cell-depleted T cells, or PBMCs. Sample metadata almost always included a de-identified subject ID, COVID-19 status, age in years and sex. A freely available public database, intended as a resource for researchers studying the immune response to SARS-CoV-2, is where the repertoires were released. Where HLA class I and class II types were available, the types were taken from metadata supplied by the sample provider, not from assay-based typing. What the work shows at the level of the full study, not this receptor alone: The quantity of clinical and demographic metadata differed by source and by participant and was supplied without curation.

The immunoSEQ Assay, a bias-controlled multiplex PCR, was used to amplify TCRbeta CDR3 regions from genomic DNA. Per the original workflow: Within the assay, amplification of reference gene primers was used to estimate how many nucleated cells each sample contained. To quantify the absolute abundance of each unique TCRbeta CDR3 rearrangement, sequence reads were collapsed and filtered. For each sample, productive Simpson clonality was calculated as the square root of Simpson's diversity index across productive rearrangements. TCRdb took this table from immuneACCESS and kept in-frame rearrangements with V and J called. Such tables lack part of the clones; where checked against another copy, unresolved V genes explain under half of the gap, and the rest is unexplained. V, J and clone size are those of that table, while D and trimming were read from the DNA. This sample gives around 200,000 clones in total; roughly 90% of them show up just once. 1.5% to 2% of the sample is held by the ten biggest clonotypes.

Collaborating institutions collected whole blood in K2EDTA tubes following their own protocols. For TCRbeta analysis, collaborator samples were shipped as frozen whole blood, as isolated PBMCs, or as DNA extracted from either sample type. The germline V gene (reference sequence) provides CDR1 LGHDT and CDR2 YNNKEL. The CDR3 holds 16 amino acids from the cysteine to the phenylalanine. Solely the CDR3 DNA is kept, with 48 bases framed from the first base. Trimming removed 0 bases from V and 1 base from J, leaving 7 bases between the germline ends. Comments on this clone: Its recognized antigen is unknown. Per-base quality was not reported, and no clone a single base away is much larger than it.

Sequencing was carried out using peripheral blood. Rearrangement joined TRBV3-1 (or the pseudogene TRBV3-2) to TRBJ2-6; no confident D gene assignment can be made. The clonotype originates from a man aged 18 to 35 with active or convalescent COVID-19. The CDR3 protein sequence reads: CASSQDYISGANVLTF. The bases read TGTGCCAGCAGCCAAGATTACATATCTGGGGCCAACGTCCTGACTTTC.